This TCR beta chain comes out of a study of molecular identifiers for immune sequencing clone quantification (dated by TCRdb to the late 2010s). About the study as a whole: For a replicate experiment, the RNA from either 20,000 or 100,000 naive CD8 T cells was divided into five aliquots, and four of those aliquots went on to sequencing. This methods study benchmarked molecular-identifier clustering-based TCR repertoire sequencing (MIDCIRS) and TCR RNA copy counting, using CD8 T cells to do so. Paper-wide results and their limitations: Modeling indicated around 2.7 TCR RNA copies recovered per cell, compared with 7.5 to 10 by digital PCR, which implies a capture efficiency of approximately 30%. Without barcode sub-clustering, chimeric consensus sequences inflated TCR diversity; chimeras reached as high as 47%. Spiked-in Jurkat TCR RNA (approximately eleven copies' worth), which is not part of the donor repertoire, was contained in the naive libraries. Spiked-in Jurkat TCR RNA equal to a single cell's worth was reported to be detectable even within one million naive CD8 T cells. In CMV-specific effector cells, clones with more than 20 RNA copies accounted for over 99% of molecules, whereas in naive cells such clones accounted for under 1%. Identical TCR molecules sharing a barcode could cause highly expanded clone sizes to be underestimated.

Ten or more counts support this clonotype. Its antigen has not been determined. Base-call qualities are not available, and no considerably larger clone is one nucleotide away. Naive CD8 T cell libraries were made from around 18,000 to 910,000 sorted cells using 10%, 30% or 50% of purified RNA. Naive CD8 T cells were FACS-sorted as CD8+CD4-CCR7+CD45RA+ on a BD FACSAria II into RLT Plus buffer. To test detection sensitivity, Jurkat RNA equivalent to over 8 TCR copies was spiked into samples of roughly 18,000-1,000,000 naive CD8 T cells. Enrichment of CD8 T cells was done with RosetteSep CD8+ T Cell Enrichment Cocktail plus Ficoll-Paque, and ACK red cell lysis came afterward. Relative to germline, V is missing 0 bases and J is missing 0 bases, with 2 bases of the junction outside any gene match. There are 16 amino acids in the CDR3, from cysteine to phenylalanine inclusive. The only DNA kept is the CDR3, 48 bases in frame from the first base. CDR1 and CDR2 are read off the germline V gene as ENHRY and SYGVKD.

Receptors were amplified or captured by PCR. The instrument given in TCRdb is Illumina HiSeq 4000. Bulk TCR libraries were generated as previously described, with the TCR primers listed in Table S5 used. The Qiagen AllPrep DNA/RNA kit was used to purify total RNA. Before analysis, reads from multiple sequencing runs of the same library were pooled. Per the original workflow: Reads were retained only if their TCR constant sequence matched exactly, and those retained reads were trimmed to 150 nt and grouped according to their 12-nt molecular barcodes. Reads within each barcode group were sub-clustered using a 15% Levenshtein threshold, and quality-weighted consensus sequences were constructed for each RNA molecule. Non-functional sequences were filtered out, along with any lower-count sequence sitting one edit away from another sequence. Based on fitting two negative binomial distributions, any barcode sub-cluster with under 20% of the maximum read count was discarded. TCRdb took the public reads, trimmed them with fastp at Q25, ran MiXCR for clone calling and kept in-frame beta chains. Each CDR3 protein gets just one entry, which takes the most common genes and DNA from the rows behind it. Here the V and J calls rest on TCRdb's processing, not on the authors' analysis. This sample comprises 600,000 to 650,000 distinct CDR3 sequences, just under 20% of them detected only once. The ten largest clones capture roughly 0.85% of the sample.

Sequenced input: naive CD8+ T cells from blood, with Jurkat cell RNA spiked in. The sample's cell subset or site label, in plain terms: FACS-sorted CD8+CD4-CCR7+CD45RA+ naive T cells. The chain couples TRBV10-3 to TRBJ2-3, and 8 junction bases match TRBD2. This TCR came from a human donor in good health. Some libraries in this study had Jurkat cell RNA spiked in. The bases are TGTGCCATCAGTGAGTCTCCTAGCGGGAGCACAGATACGCAGTATTTT. It encodes CAISESPSGSTDTQYF.